This is a list of T cell receptor beta chains from one sample in a study of cytomegalovirus exposure and HLA in healthy donors. TCRdb's copy holds only in-frame clones and misses some; the assay was immunoSEQ multiplex PCR. Among about 110,000 clones listed, around 79% were seen once. The material sequenced was PBMCs. These receptors all stem from a woman in her twenties or thirties in good health and CMV-seronegative. The CDR3 runs from the conserved cysteine through the conserved F or W. The D gene is left open where the match is weak. The size field is filled for only some rows; it gives once, few, many or a size class.

clone_size,v_call,j_call,d_call,cdr3_aa,cdr3_nt
.,TRBV11-2,TRBJ2-5,TRBD2,CASSLGWGGLAGGMETQYF,TGTGCCAGCAGCTTAGGTTGGGGGGGACTAGCGGGAGGAATGGAGACCCAGTACTTC
.,TRBV27,TRBJ2-1,TRBD2,CASSLSGLAGGSYNEQFF,TGTGCCAGCAGTTTATCGGGGTTAGCGGGGGGCTCCTACAATGAGCAGTTCTTC
.,TRBV6-6,TRBJ2-7,.,CASIGLSSASEQYF,TGTGCCAGCATAGGTTTGTCTAGCGCATCCGAGCAGTACTTC
.,TRBV15,TRBJ2-2,.,CATSRAYTTNTGELFF,TGTGCCACCAGCAGAGCGTACACCACGAACACCGGGGAGCTGTTTTTT
few,TRBV5-6,TRBJ1-5,.,CASSLYGQISNQPQHF,TGTGCCAGCAGCTTGTACGGACAGATTAGCAATCAGCCCCAGCATTTT
.,TRBV5-4,TRBJ2-6,.,CASSFGGLRSGANVLTF,TGTGCCAGCAGCTTTGGGGGCCTCAGGTCCGGGGCCAACGTCCTGACTTTC
few,TRBV6-5,TRBJ1-1,.,CASSYGSNTEAFF,TGTGCCAGCAGTTACGGCTCGAACACTGAAGCTTTCTTT
once,TRBV29-1,TRBJ1-2,TRBD1,CSVAGRGRNYGYTF,TGCAGCGTTGCGGGCAGGGGGCGGAACTATGGCTACACCTTC
.,TRBV7-9,TRBJ1-1,.,CASSVQGRNTEAFF,TGTGCCAGCAGCGTGCAGGGGAGGAACACTGAAGCTTTCTTT
.,TRBV4-3,TRBJ2-1,.,CASSQSPLYEQFF,TGCGCCAGCAGCCAATCTCCCCTCTATGAGCAGTTCTTC
.,TRBV16,TRBJ2-7,TRBD1,CASSTRQGANEQYF,TGTGCCAGCAGCACCCGACAGGGGGCAAACGAGCAGTACTTC
.,TRBV6-7,TRBJ2-2,.,CASSYLENTGELFF,TGTGCCAGCAGTTACTTAGAGAACACCGGGGAGCTGTTTTTT
.,TRBV27,TRBJ1-2,.,CASSLLSGGSGYTF,TGTGCCAGCAGTTTATTATCGGGGGGCAGTGGCTACACCTTC
.,TRBV9,TRBJ2-7,.,CASTRGGFYEQYF,TGTGCCAGCACCCGGGGTGGATTCTACGAGCAGTACTTC
.,TRBV14,TRBJ2-5,TRBD1,CASSHGQGGQETQYF,TGTGCCAGCAGCCATGGACAGGGCGGGCAAGAGACCCAGTACTTC
.,TRBV30,TRBJ2-4,TRBD1,CAASKGGAGNIQYF,TGTGCAGCTAGCAAAGGGGGCGCAGGAAACATTCAGTACTTC
few,TRBV30,TRBJ1-5,.,CAWGYSSNQPQHF,TGTGCCTGGGGTTACAGTTCCAATCAGCCCCAGCATTTT
few,TRBV10-3,TRBJ1-6,.,CAISESILTDWNSPLHF,TGTGCCATCAGTGAGTCGATCTTGACAGATTGGAATTCACCCCTCCACTTT
.,TRBV27,TRBJ2-7,.,CATGAQGYIGEQYF,TGTGCCACAGGGGCACAGGGATACATAGGGGAGCAGTACTTC
.,TRBV2,TRBJ1-5,TRBD1,CASSGDRVLQPQHF,TGTGCCAGCAGTGGCGACAGGGTACTGCAGCCCCAGCATTTT
.,TRBV7-8,TRBJ2-3,.,CASSLLSGATDTQYF,TGTGCCAGCAGCTTATTATCGGGAGCCACAGATACGCAGTATTTT
.,TRBV9,TRBJ1-4,.,CASSPQGLSEKLFF,TGTGCCAGCAGCCCTCAGGGGCTCAGTGAAAAACTGTTTTTT
.,TRBV4-3,TRBJ2-7,TRBD1,CASSQDRDRVFSYEQYF,TGCGCCAGCAGCCAAGATCGGGACAGGGTTTTCTCCTACGAGCAGTACTTC
.,TRBV18,TRBJ1-6,TRBD1,CASSPMTGRNSPLHF,TGTGCCAGCTCACCCATGACAGGGCGAAATTCACCCCTCCACTTT
.,TRBV30,TRBJ1-5,TRBD1,CAWSVQGGQPQHF,TGTGCCTGGAGTGTCCAGGGGGGTCAGCCCCAGCATTTT
.,TRBV5-4,TRBJ2-5,.,CASSLTGLKTQYF,TGTGCCAGCAGCTTAACAGGGTTGAAGACCCAGTACTTC
.,TRBV2,TRBJ1-2,TRBD1,CASEAIRDRGGYTF,TGTGCCAGCGAAGCGATCCGGGACAGAGGTGGCTACACCTTC
once,TRBV6-1,TRBJ1-1,.,CASRDTGFTEAFF,TGTGCCAGCAGAGACACAGGGTTCACTGAAGCTTTCTTT
.,TRBV5-4,TRBJ2-5,TRBD2,CASSAPAGGHQETQYF,TGTGCCAGCAGCGCCCCTGCGGGGGGGCACCAAGAGACCCAGTACTTC
once,TRBV4-1,TRBJ2-3,.,CASSRPDSSTDTQYF,TGCGCCAGCAGCCGCCCGGACTCAAGCACAGATACGCAGTATTTT
.,TRBV6-5,TRBJ2-3,TRBD2,CASRFSGGTDTQYF,TGTGCCAGCAGATTTAGCGGGGGAACAGATACGCAGTATTTT
.,TRBV5-4,TRBJ2-7,.,CASRDGQPQGEQYF,TGTGCCAGCAGGGATGGACAGCCCCAGGGCGAGCAGTACTTC
.,TRBV7-2,TRBJ1-4,.,CASSPGGTAYGPELFF,TGTGCCAGCAGCCCAGGTGGGACTGCCTATGGGCCGGAACTGTTTTTT
.,TRBV6-1,TRBJ2-3,.,CASSSSGRADTQYF,TGTGCCAGCAGTAGCAGCGGGCGCGCAGATACGCAGTATTTT
.,TRBV5-1,TRBJ1-4,TRBD1,CASSPRTSGTGGKLFF,TGCGCCAGCAGCCCTAGAACCTCCGGGACAGGGGGAAAACTGTTTTTT
.,TRBV6-1,TRBJ1-1,.,CASDSPDNAEAFF,TGTGCCAGCGATAGTCCTGACAACGCTGAAGCTTTCTTT
once,TRBV28,TRBJ1-5,.,CASSSPFGRGDQPQHF,TGTGCCAGCAGTTCTCCCTTTGGCAGGGGTGATCAGCCCCAGCATTTT
once,TRBV10-3,TRBJ2-7,TRBD1,CATKTGDDSSYEQYF,TGTGCCACCAAAACAGGGGACGACAGCTCCTACGAGCAGTACTTC
.,TRBV5-6,TRBJ2-5,.,CASSLGEAETQYF,TGTGCCAGCAGCTTGGGGGAGGCTGAGACCCAGTACTTC
.,TRBV28,TRBJ2-7,.,CASSSLGRVSYEQYF,TGTGCCAGCAGTTCCCTCGGCAGGGTTTCCTACGAGCAGTACTTC
.,TRBV5-6,TRBJ1-2,TRBD1,CASSVDRGLNYGYTF,TGTGCCAGCAGCGTCGACAGGGGGCTTAACTATGGCTACACCTTC
.,TRBV5-1,TRBJ2-7,.,CASSSMTSYEQYF,TGCGCCAGCAGCTCGATGACTAGCTACGAGCAGTACTTC
.,TRBV2,TRBJ1-4,TRBD1,CASSVDRGHDEKLFF,TGTGCCAGCAGTGTTGACAGGGGGCACGATGAAAAACTGTTTTTT
.,TRBV5-5,TRBJ2-7,.,CASSGPAYEQYF,TGTGCCAGCTCTGGGCCAGCCTACGAGCAGTACTTC
.,TRBV7-8,TRBJ2-3,.,CASSRLGPDTQYF,TGTGCCAGCTCGCGGCTCGGCCCAGATACGCAGTATTTT
.,TRBV4-3,TRBJ2-3,TRBD1,CASSQQGAYTDTQYF,TGCGCCAGCAGCCAACAGGGGGCGTACACAGATACGCAGTATTTT
once,TRBV7-2,TRBJ2-5,.,CASSLVAGAIQETQYF,TGTGCCAGCAGCTTAGTGGCGGGGGCGATCCAAGAGACCCAGTACTTC
once,TRBV11-2,TRBJ2-4,TRBD1,CASSIPRGLNIQYF,TGTGCCAGCAGCATACCGAGGGGGCTGAACATTCAGTACTTC
.,TRBV4-3,TRBJ2-1,TRBD2,CASSQEGPGLAVTGGNEQFF,TGCGCCAGCAGCCAAGAGGGTCCAGGACTAGCGGTAACCGGAGGGAATGAGCAGTTCTTC